The 27 T cell receptor beta chains below were found in one sample sequenced in a study of cytomegalovirus exposure and HLA in healthy donors. Clones were sequenced by immunoSEQ multiplex PCR, and TCRdb holds only the in-frame ones, with some missing. The sample has almost 200,000 clones, approximately 78% seen once. Sequenced input: PBMCs. The receptors originated from a woman in her twenties or thirties in good health and CMV-seronegative.

This clone has only one observation. The V gene is TRBV5-1, the J gene TRBJ2-1; 11 bases match TRBD2. V shed 0 bases, J shed 10 bases, and the junction held 9 bases outside the gene matches. The CDR3 extends over 16 amino acids. Germline loops: CDR1 SGHRS, CDR2 YFSETQ. CDR3 in amino acids: CASSLDGLAGGWEQFF. Written as DNA, the CDR3 is TGCGCCAGCAGCTTGGATGGGCTAGCGGGAGGATGGGAGCAGTTCTTC.

The genes are TRBV6-1 and TRBJ1-5, with D unclear. V dropped 8 bases and J dropped 6 bases, with 14 bases sitting between them. The CDR3 spans 13 residues. CDR1 and CDR2 (germline): MNHNS, SASEGT. In DNA form, the CDR3 reads TGTGCCAGCTGTACTAATTTACGTCAGCCCCAGCATTTT. It is translated as CASCTNLRQPQHF.

As DNA, the CDR3 is TGTGCCAGCAGCTTAGGGAGAGCGGGGACTTCCTACAATGAGCAGTTCTTC. Amino acids: CASSLGRAGTSYNEQFF. The gene calls are TRBV11-3 and TRBJ2-1, with TRBD2 matching over 7 bases. This CDR3 is 17 amino acids long. The V gene's germline CDR1 is SGHNT and CDR2 YENEEA. V shed 1 base, J shed 1 base, and the junction held 7 bases outside the gene matches. Full variable domain (outside the CDR3, taken from reference TRBV11-3 and TRBJ2-1): EAGVVQSPRYKIIEKKQPVAFWCNPISGHNTLYWYLQNLGQGPELLIRYENEEAVDDSQLPKDRFSAERLKGVDSTLKIQPAELGDSAVYLCASSLGRAGTSYNEQFFGPGTRLTVL.

V usage is TRBV29-1 and J usage is TRBJ1-1; D is possibly TRBD1 (6 bases). Deletions cut 4 bases from V and 4 bases from J, with 7 bases between. Germline V CDR1 and CDR2: SQVTM, ANQGSEA. The CDR3 runs to 11 residues. CDR3 in amino acids: CSVGTATEAFF. The CDR3 bases are TGCAGCGTTGGGACAGCCACTGAAGCTTTCTTT.

This chain joins TRBV6-5 and TRBJ1-2; unclear D gene. Trimming took 6 bases from V and 3 from J, leaving 11 bases between them. Germline V gene lookup returns CDR1 MNHEY and CDR2 SVGAGI. This CDR3 comprises 13 residues. The CDR3 DNA is TGTGCCAGCAGCCCCCGGTACGACTATGGCTACACCTTC. This translates into CASSPRYDYGYTF.

This clone appeared once. The chain has TRBV5-1 and TRBJ1-2, with D perhaps TRBD1 (5 bases). V was cut by 4 bases and J by 7 bases, with 17 bases left in between. The CDR3 runs to 14 residues. The germline V gene encodes CDR1 SGHRS and CDR2 YFSETQ. CDR3 coding DNA: TGCGCCAGCAGCCCTGGTGGCAGGGTGGGTGGCTACACCTTC. It is translated as CASSPGGRVGGYTF.

CDR3 coding DNA: TGTGCCAGCTCACCGAGCCAGGCCTACGAGCAGTACTTC. It translates to CASSPSQAYEQYF. The rearrangement joins TRBV18 to TRBJ2-7; D unresolved. Trimming pared 3 bases from V and 2 bases from J, leaving 8 bases between. CDR1 and CDR2 from the germline V gene are KGHSH and LQKENI. The CDR3 consists of 13 residues.

The chain combines TRBV28 with TRBJ1-4; maybe TRBD1 (5 bases). The CDR3 is 17 residues long. V lost 1 base, J lost 0 bases, and 12 bases lay in between. Germline values: CDR1 MDHEN, CDR2 SYDVKM. The CDR3 region has the DNA TGTGCCAGCAGTTTATCGGTGGCGGGGGCAACTAATGAAAAACTGTTTTTT. Translating it yields CASSLSVAGATNEKLFF.

This clone was seen a few times. The genes are TRBV4-1 and TRBJ2-5; D is possibly TRBD2 (5 bases). This CDR3 is 13 amino acids long. V dropped 5 bases and J dropped 3 bases, with 10 bases sitting between them. The germline gives CDR1 MGHRA, CDR2 YSYEKL. The CDR3 coding sequence is TGCGCCAGCAGCGGGTGGACTGAAGAGACCCAGTACTTC. Amino acid sequence: CASSGWTEETQYF.

CDR3: CASSPPQAPHEQYF. The CDR3 nucleotides read TGTGCCAGCTCACCACCCCAGGCCCCCCACGAGCAGTACTTC. This sequence joins TRBV18 and TRBJ2-7; D gene uncertain. With 0 bases removed from V and 5 bases from J, the gap between germline ends came to 11 bases. The CDR3 spans 14 residues. The germline V gene encodes CDR1 KGHSH and CDR2 LQKENI.

Of note for this clone: An end of the junction does not agree with germline; a read error may underlie this. The gene calls are TRBV25-1 and TRBJ1-2, with D uncertain. Germline CDR1 reads MGHDK; CDR2 reads SYGVNS. CDR3 size: 14 residues. The CDR3 nucleotides are TGTGCCAGCAGCGAATTGTCCGGGATCTATGGCTACACCTTC. Amino acid sequence: CASSELSGIYGYTF.

This sequence joins TRBV7-3 and TRBJ2-1, with D possibly matching TRBD1 (6 bases). Germline-derived CDR1 and CDR2 are SGHTA and FQGTGA. CDR3 length: 15 amino acids. V lost 5 bases to trimming and J lost 3 bases, with 14 bases between them. CDR3 coding DNA: TGTGCCAGCAGCCAGCCGTGGGACAACTACAATGAGCAGTTCTTC. As protein: CASSQPWDNYNEQFF.

This clone was found a few times. This chain links TRBV7-9 with TRBJ2-7; TRBD2 matches 7 bases. The trim removed 5 bases at V and 7 bases at J, leaving 8 bases unmatched. The CDR3 loop spans 13 amino acids. Germline V lookup: CDR1 SEHNR, CDR2 FQNEAQ (reference sequence). CDR3 sequence: CASSIREGWEQYF. The CDR3, as DNA: TGTGCCAGCAGCATCAGGGAGGGCTGGGAGCAGTACTTC.

The chain joins TRBV30 to TRBJ2-5; TRBD2 is a possible D gene (5 bases). Trimming took 2 bases from V and 4 from J, leaving 11 bases between them. The CDR3 runs 13 residues. The germline V gene encodes CDR1 GTSNPN and CDR2 SVGIG (reference sequence). CDR3 protein: CAWSPSPPETQYF. The CDR3 DNA reads TGTGCCTGGAGTCCTAGCCCGCCAGAGACCCAGTACTTC.

A single count supports this clone. This chain joins TRBV9 and TRBJ2-5, with 7 bases matching TRBD2. Germline CDR1 and CDR2: SGDLS and YYNGEE. The trim removed 0 bases at V and 2 bases at J, leaving 7 bases unmatched. This CDR3 has 16 amino acids. CDR3 bases: TGTGCCAGCAGCGTAGGGCCAGCGGGGTCTCAAGAGACCCAGTACTTC. The encoded protein is CASSVGPAGSQETQYF.

The J gene is TRBJ2-7, the V gene TRBV4-1, with no clear D. Germline CDR1 and CDR2: MGHRA and YSYEKL. Trimming left V 4 bases short and J 0 bases short, with 10 bases between. This CDR3 region has 14 residues. The CDR3 bases are TGCGCCAGCAGCCGGCAGTTTGACTCCTACGAGCAGTACTTC. Translated: CASSRQFDSYEQYF.

The DNA of the CDR3 is TGTGCCAGCAGCGCGGGCTTAACTAGCGGGAGTGCCTACGAGCAGTACTTC. Residues: CASSAGLTSGSAYEQYF. The genes are TRBV12-1 and TRBJ2-7; TRBD2 reflects the table's D call only, with no check against the DNA. TRBV12-1 corresponds to a pseudogene. CDR3 length: 17 amino acids.

The CDR3 loop is CASLRTGNEKLFF. The CDR3 DNA follows: TGTGCCAGCTTGAGGACAGGGAATGAAAAACTGTTTTTT. The rearrangement uses TRBV25-1 and TRBJ1-4; 8 nucleotides match TRBD1. The germline V gene encodes CDR1 MGHDK and CDR2 SYGVNS. This CDR3 comprises 13 residues. V lost 8 bases to trimming and J lost 5 bases; unmatched junction nucleotides: 4.

This sequence joins TRBV7-3 and TRBJ2-1, with 7 positions matching TRBD1. Losses at the gene ends were 4 bases for V and 5 bases for J; bases not matched to a gene: 5. The CDR3 extends over 14 amino acids. Germline V gene lookup returns CDR1 SGHTA and CDR2 FQGTGA. CDR3 coding DNA: TGTGCCAGCAGCTCTCTCGGGACAGACAATGAGCAGTTCTTC. Its protein product is CASSSLGTDNEQFF. Looking up the rest from reference TRBV7-3 and TRBJ2-1 gives the full variable domain: GAGVSQTPSNKVTEKGKYVELRCDPISGHTALYWYRQSLGQGPEFLIYFQGTGAADDSGLPNDRFFAVRPEGSVSTLKIQRTERGDSAVYLCASSSLGTDNEQFFGPGTRLTVL.

This rearrangement joins TRBV19 to TRBJ1-1; 7 nucleotides match TRBD1. The CDR3 extends over 14 amino acids. Germline CDR1 and CDR2: LNHDA and SQIVND (reference sequence). The V gene end was trimmed by 3 bases and the J gene end by 5 bases; junction bases not matched to a gene: 6. The CDR3 is CASSMVGGSTEAFF. In DNA form, the CDR3 reads TGTGCCAGTAGTATGGTAGGGGGCTCGACTGAAGCTTTCTTT.

This sequence joins TRBV18 and TRBJ1-4; unclear D gene. CDR1 is KGHSH and CDR2 is LQKENI in the germline V gene. The CDR3 has 14 amino acids. The ends were cut back, 0 bases at V and 2 bases at J, with 4 bases in the middle. The CDR3 DNA reads as TGTGCCAGCTCACCACCACAGACTAATGAAAAACTGTTTTTT. It yields the protein CASSPPQTNEKLFF. The full variable domain, completed using reference TRBV18 and TRBJ1-4, is NAGVMQNPRHLVRRRGQEARLRCSPMKGHSHVYWYRQLPEEGLKFMVYLQKENIIDESGMPKERFSAEFPKEGPSILRIQQVVRGDSAAYFCASSPPQTNEKLFFGSGTQLSVL.

The chain couples TRBV2 to TRBJ1-5; weak D call: TRBD1 (6 bases). CDR1 and CDR2 from the germline V gene are SNHLY and FYNNEI. The CDR3 loop spans 15 amino acids. Trimming shortened V by 4 bases and J by 1 base, and 11 bases separated the two germline ends. The CDR3 sequence is CASSVQGLSNQPQHF. The CDR3 bases are TGTGCCAGCAGTGTACAGGGCCTGAGCAATCAGCCCCAGCATTTT.

This clone appeared a few times. This chain links TRBV19 with TRBJ1-5; tentative D call: TRBD1 (5 bases). This CDR3 is 15 amino acids long. Trimming pared 5 bases from V and 1 base from J, leaving 12 bases between. CDR1 is LNHDA, CDR2 SQIVND, per germline (reference sequence). CDR3 region: CASSWGSLSNQPQHF. CDR3 DNA sequence: TGTGCCAGTAGTTGGGGCAGCTTAAGCAATCAGCCCCAGCATTTT. Together with reference TRBV19 and TRBJ1-5, the CDR3 gives the full variable domain: DGGITQSPKYLFRKEGQNVTLSCEQNLNHDAMYWYRQDPGQGLRLIYYSQIVNDFQKGDIAEGYSVSREKKESFPLTVTSAQKNPTAFYLCASSWGSLSNQPQHFGDGTRLSIL.

The gene calls are TRBV5-6 and TRBJ1-1; D is uncertain. Germline loops: CDR1 SGHDT, CDR2 YYEEEE. Trimming took 3 bases from V and 4 from J, leaving 7 bases between them. The CDR3 totals 12 residues. The CDR3 bases are TGTGCCAGCAGCTCCGTACTCACTGAAGCTTTCTTT. Translating gives CASSSVLTEAFF.

The chain has TRBV5-1 and TRBJ2-5; D might be TRBD1 (5 bases). Germline assignment: CDR1 SGHRS and CDR2 YFSETQ. The CDR3 is 14 amino acids. V was clipped by 2 bases and J by 1 base, with 9 bases between them. The CDR3 loop reads CASSFRQTQETQYF. The CDR3 DNA sequence: TGCGCCAGCAGCTTTAGACAGACCCAAGAGACCCAGTACTTC.

In its sample, this clone was seen a few times. V and J are TRBV6-1 and TRBJ1-5; tentative D call: TRBD1 (5 bases). This CDR3 is built from 14 residues. CDR1 is MNHNS, CDR2 SASEGT, per germline. V was clipped by 1 base and J by 4 bases, with 8 bases between them. CDR3 loop: CASSEGGVNQPQHF. CDR3 DNA sequence: TGTGCCAGCAGTGAAGGGGGGGTGAATCAGCCCCAGCATTTT.

This chain links TRBV6-1 with TRBJ2-5, with D unclear. This CDR3 contains 13 residues. The germline V gene has CDR1 MNHNS and CDR2 SASEGT. V lost 5 bases and J 5 bases, leaving 12 bases between the germline ends. The CDR3 DNA is TGTGCCAGCAGTTCGGGTCAGAGGGAGACCCAGTACTTC. This sequence encodes CASSSGQRETQYF.